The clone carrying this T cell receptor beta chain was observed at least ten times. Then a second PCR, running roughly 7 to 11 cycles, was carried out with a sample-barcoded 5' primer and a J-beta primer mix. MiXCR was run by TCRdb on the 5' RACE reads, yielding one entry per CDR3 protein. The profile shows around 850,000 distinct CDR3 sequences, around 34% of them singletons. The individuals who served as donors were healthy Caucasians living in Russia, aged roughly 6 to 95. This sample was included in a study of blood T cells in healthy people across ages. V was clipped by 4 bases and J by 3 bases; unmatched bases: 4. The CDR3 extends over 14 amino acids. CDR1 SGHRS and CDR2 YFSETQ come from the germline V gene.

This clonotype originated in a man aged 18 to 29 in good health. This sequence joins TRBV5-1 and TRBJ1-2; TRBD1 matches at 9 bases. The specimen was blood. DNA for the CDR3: TGCGCCAGCAGCGGGACAGGGTTTGACTATGGCTACACCTTC. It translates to CASSGTGFDYGYTF. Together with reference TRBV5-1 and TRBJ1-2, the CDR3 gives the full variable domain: KAGVTQTPRYLIKTRGQQVTLSCSPISGHRSVSWYQQTPGQGLQFLFEYFSETQRNKGNFPGRFSGRQFSNSRSEMNVSTLELGDSALYLCASSGTGFDYGYTFGSGTRLTVV.